This TCR beta chain came from a study of PD-1 blockade in mismatch repair-deficient tumors. Trimming cost V 2 bases and J 0 bases, with 15 bases left between them. The CDR3 has 17 amino acids. In germline, CDR1 is SGDLS, CDR2 YYNGEE. The method was immunoSEQ multiplex PCR; TCRdb's version includes in-frame clones alone and lacks a portion of them. Of 120,000 or so clones in the sample, about 85% were seen once. The TCR sequence derives from an adult with mismatch repair-deficient cancer. The chain recombines TRBV9 with TRBJ1-3; D ambiguous. The specimen was peripheral blood, collected 44 weeks after starting pembrolizumab. CDR3 amino acids: CASSVEGNSLSGNTIYF. Here the CDR3 DNA reads TGTGCCAGCAGCGTCGAAGGGAATAGTCTCTCTGGAAACACCATATATTTT. The complete variable domain, with remaining parts taken from reference TRBV9 and TRBJ1-3, reads DSGVTQTPKHLITATGQRVTLRCSPRSGDLSVYWYQQSLDQGLQFLIQYYNGEERAKGNILERFSAQQFPDLHSELNLSSLELGDSALYFCASSVEGNSLSGNTIYFGEGSWLTVV.